This T cell receptor beta chain was captured in a study of shared clonotypes between healthy human individuals. As for the study in general: CD4 naive and CD4 memory each took three plates per donor, while CD8 naive took two and CD8 memory one. Findings of the study overall: Compared with clonotypes that all four donors shared, non-shared clonotypes had lower generation probabilities. Only blood samples were collected, and tissue repertoires likely differ.

Authors' methods: Filtering was not the same, since immunoSEQ gave junction-only sequences without quality scores. The data were produced by immunoSEQ multiplex PCR, yet TCRdb's version contains in-frame clones alone and is incomplete. The D gene and trimming were derived from the DNA, and the V and J assignments and clone size from that table. The sample holds about a million clones, about 72% seen once. With 6 bases clipped from V and 6 bases from J, the junction kept 4 bases outside the gene matches. The CDR3 is 12 residues long. CDR1 and CDR2 from the germline V gene are KGHSH and LQKENI. Details on this clone: The antigen is unknown.

The chain combines TRBV18 with TRBJ2-7; 8 positions agree with TRBD2. This receptor was identified in a man aged 18 to 30 in good health. Some clones in this sample may be carry-over from other donors' samples. Sample: memory CD4+ T cells from PBMCs. Subset reported: CD45RA-negative fraction. This CDR3 reads CASSGGELEQYF. CDR3 coding DNA: TGTGCCAGCTCCGGGGGGGAGCTCGAGCAGTACTTC.